This paragraph covers one TCR beta chain sequence. These data are taken from a study of Ad26.COV2.S vaccination and SARS-CoV-2 variants. Whole-study context: Intramuscularly, Ad26.COV2.S was given either once or twice, 56 days apart.

The treatment: around 19 received Ad26.COV2.S at low or high dose, single or two shots; about 5 received placebo; per-sample allocation not given. Collection of the samples took place on day 63 after the first injection of vaccine or placebo. Sequencing used immunoSEQ multiplex PCR; TCRdb keeps in-frame clones, though not all of them. The sample includes about 410,000 clones, around 89% of them seen just once. The source was peripheral blood, collected in a trial of Ad26.COV2.S vaccine versus placebo. The TCR originated in a person aged 18-60 years who received the Ad26.COV2.S COVID-19 vaccine or a placebo.

The CDR3 loop reads CATSGRGGINTGELFF. CDR3 bases: TGTGCCACCAGTGGACGGGGGGGAATCAACACCGGGGAGCTGTTTTTT. V usage is TRBV24-1 and J usage is TRBJ2-2, with 8 bases matching TRBD2. The CDR3 is 16 residues long. With V trimmed by 5 bases and J by 2 bases, 6 bases remained unmatched. Germline CDR1 is KGHDR and CDR2 is SFDVKD.